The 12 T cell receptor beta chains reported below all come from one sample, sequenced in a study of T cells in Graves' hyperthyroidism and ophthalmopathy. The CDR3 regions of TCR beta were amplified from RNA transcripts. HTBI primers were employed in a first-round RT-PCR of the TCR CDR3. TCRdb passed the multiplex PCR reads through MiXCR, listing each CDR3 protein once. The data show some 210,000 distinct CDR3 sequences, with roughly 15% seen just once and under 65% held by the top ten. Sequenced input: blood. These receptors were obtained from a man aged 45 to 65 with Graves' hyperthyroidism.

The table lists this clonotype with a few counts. CDR3 sequence reads: CASSLEGTSGNEQFF. The CDR3 DNA reads as TGTGCCAGCAGCTTAGAAGGGACTAGCGGGAATGAGCAGTTCTTC. The chain is built from TRBV7-2 and TRBJ2-1, with 12 bases identical to TRBD2. The germline V gene has CDR1 SGHTA and CDR2 FQGNSA. V shed 1 base and J 7 bases; nucleotides not matched to a gene: 2. The CDR3 contains 15 residues.

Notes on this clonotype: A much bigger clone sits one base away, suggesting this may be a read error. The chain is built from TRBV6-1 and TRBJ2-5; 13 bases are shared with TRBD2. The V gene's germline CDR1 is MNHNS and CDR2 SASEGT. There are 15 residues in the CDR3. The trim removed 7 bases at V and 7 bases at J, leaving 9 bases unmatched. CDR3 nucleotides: TGTGCCAGCAATAGACTAGCGGGAGGAGGAGGGACCCAGTACTTC. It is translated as CASNRLAGGGGTQYF.

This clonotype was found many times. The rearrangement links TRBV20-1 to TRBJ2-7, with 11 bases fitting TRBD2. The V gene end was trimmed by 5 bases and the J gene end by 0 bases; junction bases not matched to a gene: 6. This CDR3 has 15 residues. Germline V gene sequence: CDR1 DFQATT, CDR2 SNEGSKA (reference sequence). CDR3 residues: CSAPGTSGLSYEQYF. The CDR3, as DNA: TGCAGTGCTCCAGGGACTAGCGGCCTCTCCTACGAGCAGTACTTC.

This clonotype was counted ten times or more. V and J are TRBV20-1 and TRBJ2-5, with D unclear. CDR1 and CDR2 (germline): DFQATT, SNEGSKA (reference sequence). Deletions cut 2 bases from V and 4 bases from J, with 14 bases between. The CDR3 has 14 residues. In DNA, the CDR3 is TGCAGTGCTAGACCTCACAATGGAAGAGAGACCCAGTACTTC. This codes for CSARPHNGRETQYF.

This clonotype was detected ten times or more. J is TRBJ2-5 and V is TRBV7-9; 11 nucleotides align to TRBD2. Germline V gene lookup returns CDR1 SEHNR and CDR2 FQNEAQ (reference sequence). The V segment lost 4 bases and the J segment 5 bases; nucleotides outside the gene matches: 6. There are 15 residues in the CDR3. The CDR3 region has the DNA TGTGCCAGCAGCTCCGGGACTAGCGGTTTGGAGACCCAGTACTTC. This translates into CASSSGTSGLETQYF.

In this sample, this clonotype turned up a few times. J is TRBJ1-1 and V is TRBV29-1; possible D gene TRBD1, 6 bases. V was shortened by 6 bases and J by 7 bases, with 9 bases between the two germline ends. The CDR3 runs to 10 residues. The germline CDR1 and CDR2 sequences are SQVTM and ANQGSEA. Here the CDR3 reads CSVGHSEAFF. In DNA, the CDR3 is TGCAGCGTGGGACACAGTGAAGCTTTCTTT.

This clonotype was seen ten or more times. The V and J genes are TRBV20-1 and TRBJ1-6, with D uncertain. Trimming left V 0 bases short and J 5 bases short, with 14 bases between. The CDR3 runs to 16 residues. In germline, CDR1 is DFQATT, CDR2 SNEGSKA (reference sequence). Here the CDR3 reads CSARDLAAGDNSPLHF. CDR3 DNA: TGCAGTGCTAGAGATCTCGCGGCAGGTGATAATTCACCCCTCCACTTT.

CDR3 bases: TGTGCCACCCTGAAATTTGGCTACACCTTC. Translating it yields CATLKFGYTF. This rearrangement joins TRBV19 to TRBJ1-2, with D unresolved. CDR3 size: 10 residues. V was cut by 10 bases and J by 7 bases, with 10 bases left in between. Germline CDR1 is LNHDA and CDR2 is SQIVND (reference sequence).

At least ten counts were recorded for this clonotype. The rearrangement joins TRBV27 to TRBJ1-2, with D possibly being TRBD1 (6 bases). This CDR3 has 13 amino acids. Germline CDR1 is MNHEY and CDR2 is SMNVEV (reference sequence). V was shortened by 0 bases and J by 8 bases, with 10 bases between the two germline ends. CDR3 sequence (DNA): TGTGCCAGCAGTTTATCGGGGGCGGGAGGCTACACCTTC. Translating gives CASSLSGAGGYTF.

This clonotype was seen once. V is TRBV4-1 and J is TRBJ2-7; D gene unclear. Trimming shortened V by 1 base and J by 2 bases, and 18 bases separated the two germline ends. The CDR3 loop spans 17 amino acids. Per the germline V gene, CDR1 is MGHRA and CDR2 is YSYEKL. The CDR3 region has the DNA TGCGCCAGCAGCCAAGTTTACGGGTACGACTTTGCCTACGAGCAGTACTTC. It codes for CASSQVYGYDFAYEQYF.

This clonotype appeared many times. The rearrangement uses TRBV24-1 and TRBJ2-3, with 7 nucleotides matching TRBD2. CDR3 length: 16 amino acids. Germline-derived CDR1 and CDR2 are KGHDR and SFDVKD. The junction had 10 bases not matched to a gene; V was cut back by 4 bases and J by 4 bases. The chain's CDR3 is CATSDPIGGSPDTQYF. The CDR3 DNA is TGTGCCACCAGTGACCCGATTGGCGGGAGCCCAGATACGCAGTATTTT.

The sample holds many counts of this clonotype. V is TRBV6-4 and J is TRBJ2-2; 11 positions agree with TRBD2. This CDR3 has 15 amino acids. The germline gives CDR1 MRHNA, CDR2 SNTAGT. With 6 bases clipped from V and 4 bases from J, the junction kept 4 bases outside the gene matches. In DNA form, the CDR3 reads TGTGCCAGCAGCTATACTAGCGGGAGCACCGGGGAGCTGTTTTTT. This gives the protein CASSYTSGSTGELFF.